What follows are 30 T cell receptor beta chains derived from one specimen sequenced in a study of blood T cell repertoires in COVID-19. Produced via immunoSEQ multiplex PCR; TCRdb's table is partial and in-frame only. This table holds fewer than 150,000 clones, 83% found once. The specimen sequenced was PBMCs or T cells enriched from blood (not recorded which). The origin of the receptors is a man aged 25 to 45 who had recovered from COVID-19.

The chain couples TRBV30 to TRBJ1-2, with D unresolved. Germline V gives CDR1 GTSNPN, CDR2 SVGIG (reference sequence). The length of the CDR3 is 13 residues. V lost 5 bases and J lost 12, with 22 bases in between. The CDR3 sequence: CAWGPYNYGYDTF. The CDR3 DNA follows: TGTGCCTGGGGGCCGTATAACTATGGCTACGACACCTTC.

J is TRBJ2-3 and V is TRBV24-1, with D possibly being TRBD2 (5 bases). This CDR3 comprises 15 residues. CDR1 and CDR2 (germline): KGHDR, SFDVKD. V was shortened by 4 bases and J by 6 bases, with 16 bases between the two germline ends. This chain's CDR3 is CATSEGRDFLDTQYF. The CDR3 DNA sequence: TGTGCCACCAGTGAGGGGAGAGACTTCCTCGATACGCAGTATTTT.

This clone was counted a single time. For the CDR3, the DNA is TGTGCCAGCAGACTAGCGGGAGATAAAGATACGCAGTATTTT. It translates to CASRLAGDKDTQYF. The V gene is TRBV5-6, the J gene TRBJ2-3, with 11 bases lining up with TRBD2. In germline, CDR1 is SGHDT, CDR2 YYEEEE. CDR3 length: 14 residues. After removal of 5 bases from V and 5 bases from J, the junction contained 4 bases not matched to a gene.

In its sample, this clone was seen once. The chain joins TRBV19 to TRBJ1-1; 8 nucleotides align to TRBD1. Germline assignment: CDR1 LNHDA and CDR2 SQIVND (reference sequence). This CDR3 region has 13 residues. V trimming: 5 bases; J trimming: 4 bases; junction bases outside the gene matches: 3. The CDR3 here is CASSADRGTEAFF. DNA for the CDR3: TGTGCCAGTAGTGCTGACAGGGGCACTGAAGCTTTCTTT.

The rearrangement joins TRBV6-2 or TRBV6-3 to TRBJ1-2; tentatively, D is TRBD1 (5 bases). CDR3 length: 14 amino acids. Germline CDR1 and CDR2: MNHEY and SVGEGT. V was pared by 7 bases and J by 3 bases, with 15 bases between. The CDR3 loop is CASNPLQGHYGYTF. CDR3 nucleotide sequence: TGTGCCAGCAACCCTCTCCAGGGCCACTATGGCTACACCTTC.

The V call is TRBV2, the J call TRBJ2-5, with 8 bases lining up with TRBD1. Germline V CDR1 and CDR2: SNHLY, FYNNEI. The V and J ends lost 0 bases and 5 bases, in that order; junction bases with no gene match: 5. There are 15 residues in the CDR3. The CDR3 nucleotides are TGTGCCAGCAGTGAAGCGCAGGGGGCCTGGGAGACCCAGTACTTC. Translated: CASSEAQGAWETQYF.

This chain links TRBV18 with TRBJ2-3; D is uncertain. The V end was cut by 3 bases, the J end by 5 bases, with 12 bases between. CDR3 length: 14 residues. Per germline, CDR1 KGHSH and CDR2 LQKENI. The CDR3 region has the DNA TGTGCCAGCTCACCCTCGTGGGCACAAGATACGCAGTATTTT. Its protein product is CASSPSWAQDTQYF. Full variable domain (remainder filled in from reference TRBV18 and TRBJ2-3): NAGVMQNPRHLVRRRGQEARLRCSPMKGHSHVYWYRQLPEEGLKFMVYLQKENIIDESGMPKERFSAEFPKEGPSILRIQQVVRGDSAAYFCASSPSWAQDTQYFGPGTRLTVL.

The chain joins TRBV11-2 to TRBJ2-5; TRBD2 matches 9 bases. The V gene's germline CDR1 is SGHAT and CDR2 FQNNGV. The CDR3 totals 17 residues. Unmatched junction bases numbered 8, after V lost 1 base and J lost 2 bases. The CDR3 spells CASSLGYGLAIQETQYF. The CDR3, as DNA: TGTGCCAGCAGCTTAGGCTATGGACTAGCGATACAAGAGACCCAGTACTTC.

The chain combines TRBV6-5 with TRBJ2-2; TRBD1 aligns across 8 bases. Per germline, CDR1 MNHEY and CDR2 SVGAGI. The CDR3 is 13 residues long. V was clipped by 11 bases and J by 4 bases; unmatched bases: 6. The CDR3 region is CASRQGSTGELFF. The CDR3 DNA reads TGTGCCTCGAGACAGGGGAGCACCGGGGAGCTGTTTTTT.

Here the CDR3 reads CASAWGRTEAFF. The DNA of the CDR3 is TGTGCCAGTGCTTGGGGGCGCACTGAAGCTTTCTTT. V and J are TRBV19 and TRBJ1-1; D is perhaps TRBD1 (6 bases). The germline gives CDR1 LNHDA, CDR2 SQIVND (reference sequence). The CDR3 is 12 residues long. V was trimmed by 8 bases and J by 4 bases, leaving 11 bases between them.

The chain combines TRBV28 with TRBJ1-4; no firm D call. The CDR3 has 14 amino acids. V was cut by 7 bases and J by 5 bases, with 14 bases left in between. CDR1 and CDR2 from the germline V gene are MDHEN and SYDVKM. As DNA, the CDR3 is TGTGCCAGCAATCCTCCGGGTCACAATGAAAAACTGTTTTTT. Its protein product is CASNPPGHNEKLFF.

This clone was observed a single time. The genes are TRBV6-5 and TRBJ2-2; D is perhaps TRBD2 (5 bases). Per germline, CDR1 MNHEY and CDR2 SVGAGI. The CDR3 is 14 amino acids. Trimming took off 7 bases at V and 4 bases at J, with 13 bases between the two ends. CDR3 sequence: CASNKLGVTGELFF. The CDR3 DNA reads TGTGCCAGCAACAAGCTCGGGGTCACCGGGGAGCTGTTTTTT.

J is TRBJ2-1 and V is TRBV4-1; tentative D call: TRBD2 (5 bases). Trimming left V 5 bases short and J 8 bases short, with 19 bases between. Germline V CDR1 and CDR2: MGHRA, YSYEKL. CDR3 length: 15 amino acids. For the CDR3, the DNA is TGCGCCAGCAGCGCCCGGGTCCCCGGGATCGATGAGCAGTTCTTC. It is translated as CASSARVPGIDEQFF.

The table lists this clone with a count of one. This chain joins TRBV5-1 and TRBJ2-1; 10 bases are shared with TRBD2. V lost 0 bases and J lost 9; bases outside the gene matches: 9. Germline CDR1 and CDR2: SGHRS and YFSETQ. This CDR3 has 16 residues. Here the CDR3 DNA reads TGCGCCAGCAGCTTGGCCCGGAGCGGGGGGGCGTTTGAGCAGTTCTTC. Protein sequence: CASSLARSGGAFEQFF. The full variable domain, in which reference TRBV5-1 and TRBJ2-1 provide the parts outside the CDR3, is KAGVTQTPRYLIKTRGQQVTLSCSPISGHRSVSWYQQTPGQGLQFLFEYFSETQRNKGNFPGRFSGRQFSNSRSEMNVSTLELGDSALYLCASSLARSGGAFEQFFGPGTRLTVL.

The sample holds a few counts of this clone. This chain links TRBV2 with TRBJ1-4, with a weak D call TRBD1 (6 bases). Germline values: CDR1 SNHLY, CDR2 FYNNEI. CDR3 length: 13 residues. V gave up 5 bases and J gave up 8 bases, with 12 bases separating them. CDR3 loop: CASSLGQREKLFF. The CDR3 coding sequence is TGTGCCAGCAGTCTCGGACAGAGGGAAAAACTGTTTTTT.

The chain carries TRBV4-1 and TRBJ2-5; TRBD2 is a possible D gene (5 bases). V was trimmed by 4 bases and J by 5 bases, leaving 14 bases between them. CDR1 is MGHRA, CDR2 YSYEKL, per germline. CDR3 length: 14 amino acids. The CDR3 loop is CASSRSKGGETQYF. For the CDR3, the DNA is TGCGCCAGCAGCCGGTCGAAGGGCGGGGAGACCCAGTACTTC.

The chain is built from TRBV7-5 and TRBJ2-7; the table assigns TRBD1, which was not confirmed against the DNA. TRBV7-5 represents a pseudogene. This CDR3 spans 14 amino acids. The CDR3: CARSLVTGSYEQYV. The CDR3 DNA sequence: TGTGCCAGAAGCTTAGTTACAGGGTCCTACGAGCAGTACGTC.

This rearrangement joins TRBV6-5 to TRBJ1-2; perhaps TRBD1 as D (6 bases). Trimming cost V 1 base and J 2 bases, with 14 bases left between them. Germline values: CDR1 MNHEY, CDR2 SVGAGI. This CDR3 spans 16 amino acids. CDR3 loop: CASSYWTGGQNYGYTF. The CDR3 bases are TGTGCCAGCAGTTACTGGACGGGGGGCCAGAACTATGGCTACACCTTC.

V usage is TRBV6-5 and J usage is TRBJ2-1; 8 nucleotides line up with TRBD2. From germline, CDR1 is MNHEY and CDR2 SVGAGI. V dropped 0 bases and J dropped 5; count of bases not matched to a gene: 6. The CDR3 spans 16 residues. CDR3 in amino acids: CASSYSRLAPNNEQFF. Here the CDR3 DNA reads TGTGCCAGCAGTTACTCGAGACTAGCGCCCAACAATGAGCAGTTCTTC.

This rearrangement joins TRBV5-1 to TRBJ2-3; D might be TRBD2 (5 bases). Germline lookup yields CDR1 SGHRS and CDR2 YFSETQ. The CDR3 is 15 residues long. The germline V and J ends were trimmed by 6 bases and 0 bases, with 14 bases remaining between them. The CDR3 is CASTPGAVSTDTQYF. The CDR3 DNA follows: TGCGCCAGCACCCCCGGAGCGGTTAGCACAGATACGCAGTATTTT.

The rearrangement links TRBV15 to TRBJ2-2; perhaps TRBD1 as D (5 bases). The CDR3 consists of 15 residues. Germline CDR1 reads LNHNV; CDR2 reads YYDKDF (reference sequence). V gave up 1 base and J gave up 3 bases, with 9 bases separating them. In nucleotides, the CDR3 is TGTGCCACCAGCAGAGGACAGTCCTACACCGGGGAGCTGTTTTTT. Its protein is CATSRGQSYTGELFF.

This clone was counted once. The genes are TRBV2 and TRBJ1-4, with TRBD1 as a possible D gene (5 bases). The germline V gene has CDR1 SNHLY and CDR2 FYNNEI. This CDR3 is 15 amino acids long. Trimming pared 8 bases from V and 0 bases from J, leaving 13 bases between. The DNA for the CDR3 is TGTGCCAGCGTGGTTGCAGGGACAACTAATGAAAAACTGTTTTTT. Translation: CASVVAGTTNEKLFF.

The CDR3 DNA follows: TGTGCCACCAGCAGAGATCGGGGGGTGAACACTGAAGCTTTCTTT. This codes for CATSRDRGVNTEAFF. The rearrangement joins TRBV15 to TRBJ1-1, with a tentative D call TRBD1 (5 bases). Trimming removed 0 bases at V and 0 bases at J, with 8 bases between. Germline CDR1 and CDR2: LNHNV and YYDKDF (reference sequence). This CDR3 contains 15 residues.

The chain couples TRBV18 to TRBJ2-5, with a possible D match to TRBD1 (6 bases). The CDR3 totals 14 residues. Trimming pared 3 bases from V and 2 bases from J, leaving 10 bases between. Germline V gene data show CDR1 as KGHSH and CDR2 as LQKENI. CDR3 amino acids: CASSPGTPQETQYF. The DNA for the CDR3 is TGTGCCAGCTCACCCGGGACACCTCAAGAGACCCAGTACTTC.

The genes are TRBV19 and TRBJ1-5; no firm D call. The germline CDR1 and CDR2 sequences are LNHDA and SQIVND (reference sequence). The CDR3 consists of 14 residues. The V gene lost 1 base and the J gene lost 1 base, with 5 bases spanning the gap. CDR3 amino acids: CASSIVQSNQPQHF. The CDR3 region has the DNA TGTGCCAGTAGTATAGTTCAGAGCAATCAGCCCCAGCATTTT.

CDR3 nucleotides: TGTGCCAGCAGTCCGACTAGGCCCGTTCTGGTCTACGAGCAGTACTTC. Translation: CASSPTRPVLVYEQYF. The J gene is TRBJ2-7, the V gene TRBV27; TRBD2 is a possible D gene (6 bases). Trimming removed 5 bases from V and 3 bases from J, with 20 bases in between. The germline V gene has CDR1 MNHEY and CDR2 SMNVEV (reference sequence). The CDR3 length is 16 residues.

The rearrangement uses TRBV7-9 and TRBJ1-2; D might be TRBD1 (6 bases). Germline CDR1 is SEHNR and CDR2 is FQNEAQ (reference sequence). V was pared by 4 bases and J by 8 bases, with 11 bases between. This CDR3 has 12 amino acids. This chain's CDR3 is CASSSTGLGYTF. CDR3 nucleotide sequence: TGTGCCAGCAGCTCCACAGGGTTAGGCTACACCTTC.

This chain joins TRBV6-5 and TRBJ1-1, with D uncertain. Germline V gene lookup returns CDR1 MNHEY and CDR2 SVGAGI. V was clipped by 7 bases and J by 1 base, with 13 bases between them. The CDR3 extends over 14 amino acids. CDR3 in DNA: TGTGCCAGCAAACGGCGGGGTACGAACACTGAAGCTTTCTTT. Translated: CASKRRGTNTEAFF.

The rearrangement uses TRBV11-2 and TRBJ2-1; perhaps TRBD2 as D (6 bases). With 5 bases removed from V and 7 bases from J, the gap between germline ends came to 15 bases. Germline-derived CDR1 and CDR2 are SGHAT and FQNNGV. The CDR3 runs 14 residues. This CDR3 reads CASSANPGGNEQFF. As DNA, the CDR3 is TGTGCCAGCAGCGCAAACCCTGGAGGGAATGAGCAGTTCTTC.

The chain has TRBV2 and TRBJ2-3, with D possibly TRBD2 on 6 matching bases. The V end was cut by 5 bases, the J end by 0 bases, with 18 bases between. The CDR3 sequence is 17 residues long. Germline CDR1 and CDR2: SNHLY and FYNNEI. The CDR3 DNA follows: TGTGCCAGCAGTCGCGCGACGACTAGACTTAGCACAGATACGCAGTATTTT. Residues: CASSRATTRLSTDTQYF.